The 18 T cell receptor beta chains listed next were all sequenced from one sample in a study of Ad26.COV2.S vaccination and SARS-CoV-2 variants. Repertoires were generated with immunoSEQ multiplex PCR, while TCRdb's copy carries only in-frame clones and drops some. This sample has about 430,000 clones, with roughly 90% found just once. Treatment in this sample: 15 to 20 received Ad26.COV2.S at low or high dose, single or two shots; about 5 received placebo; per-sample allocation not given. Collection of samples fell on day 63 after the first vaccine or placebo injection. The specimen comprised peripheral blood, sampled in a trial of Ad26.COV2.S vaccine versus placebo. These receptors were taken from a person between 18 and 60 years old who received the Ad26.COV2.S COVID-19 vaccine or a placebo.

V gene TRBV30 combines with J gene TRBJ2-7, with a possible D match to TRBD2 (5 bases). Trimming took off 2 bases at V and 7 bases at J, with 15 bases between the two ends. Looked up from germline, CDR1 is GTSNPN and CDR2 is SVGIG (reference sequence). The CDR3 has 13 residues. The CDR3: CAWSYRELGEQYF. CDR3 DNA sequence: TGTGCCTGGAGTTATAGGGAGTTGGGAGAGCAGTACTTC.

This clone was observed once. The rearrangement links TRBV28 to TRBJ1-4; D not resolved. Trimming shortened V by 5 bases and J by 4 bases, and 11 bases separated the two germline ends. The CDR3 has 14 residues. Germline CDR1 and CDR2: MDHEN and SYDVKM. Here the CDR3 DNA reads TGTGCCAGCAGTCAAGGGAGCGGTAATGAAAAACTGTTTTTT. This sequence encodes CASSQGSGNEKLFF.

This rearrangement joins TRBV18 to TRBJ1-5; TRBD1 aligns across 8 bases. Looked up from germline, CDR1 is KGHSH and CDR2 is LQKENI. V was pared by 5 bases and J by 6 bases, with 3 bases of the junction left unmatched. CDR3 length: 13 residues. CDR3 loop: CASSSGGVQPQHF. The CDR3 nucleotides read TGTGCCAGCTCATCAGGGGGCGTTCAGCCCCAGCATTTT.

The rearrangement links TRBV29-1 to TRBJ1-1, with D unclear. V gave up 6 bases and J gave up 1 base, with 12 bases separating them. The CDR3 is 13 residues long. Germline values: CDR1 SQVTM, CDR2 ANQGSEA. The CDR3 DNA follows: TGCAGCGTCTTAGCGGCAGAGAACACTGAAGCTTTCTTT. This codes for CSVLAAENTEAFF.

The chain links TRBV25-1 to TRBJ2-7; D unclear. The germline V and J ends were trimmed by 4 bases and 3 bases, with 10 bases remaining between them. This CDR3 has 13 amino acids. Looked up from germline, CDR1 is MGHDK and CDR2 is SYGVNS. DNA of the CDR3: TGTGCCAGCAGTGCGGCGAATGGCTACGAGCAGTACTTC. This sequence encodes CASSAANGYEQYF.

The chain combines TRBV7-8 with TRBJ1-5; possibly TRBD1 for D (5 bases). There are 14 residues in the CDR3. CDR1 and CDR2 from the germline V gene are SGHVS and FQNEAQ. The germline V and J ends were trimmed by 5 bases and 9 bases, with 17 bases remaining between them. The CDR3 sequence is CASSPGTAFVPQHF. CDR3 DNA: TGTGCCAGCAGCCCCGGGACGGCGTTTGTGCCCCAGCATTTT.

This CDR3 reads CASSPNTGYNEQFF. CDR3 bases: TGTGCCAGCAGCCCCAATACAGGGTACAATGAGCAGTTCTTC. This chain links TRBV5-6 with TRBJ2-1; perhaps TRBD1 as D (6 bases). With 4 bases removed from V and 4 bases from J, the gap between germline ends came to 12 bases. This CDR3 region has 14 residues. Per the germline V gene, CDR1 is SGHDT and CDR2 is YYEEEE.

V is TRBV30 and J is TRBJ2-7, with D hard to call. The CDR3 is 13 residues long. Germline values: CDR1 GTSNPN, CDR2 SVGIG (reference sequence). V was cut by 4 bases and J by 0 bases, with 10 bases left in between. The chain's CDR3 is CAWTNYDSYEQYF. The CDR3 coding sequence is TGTGCCTGGACCAACTATGACTCCTACGAGCAGTACTTC.

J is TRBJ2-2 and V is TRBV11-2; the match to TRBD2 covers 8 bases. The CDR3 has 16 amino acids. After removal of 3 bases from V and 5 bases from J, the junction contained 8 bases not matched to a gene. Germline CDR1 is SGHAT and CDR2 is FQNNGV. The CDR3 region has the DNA TGTGCCAGCAGCTTCAGAAGCGGGAGATTGACCGGGGAGCTGTTTTTT. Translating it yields CASSFRSGRLTGELFF.

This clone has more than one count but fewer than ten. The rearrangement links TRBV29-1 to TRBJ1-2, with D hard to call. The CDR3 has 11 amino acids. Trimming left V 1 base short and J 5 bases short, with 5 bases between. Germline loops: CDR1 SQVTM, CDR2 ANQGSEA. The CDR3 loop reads CSVEVEYGYTF. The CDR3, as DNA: TGCAGCGTTGAAGTCGAGTATGGCTACACCTTC.

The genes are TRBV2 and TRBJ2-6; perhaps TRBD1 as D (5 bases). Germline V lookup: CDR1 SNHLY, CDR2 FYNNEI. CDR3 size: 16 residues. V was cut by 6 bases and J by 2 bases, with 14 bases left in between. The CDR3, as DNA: TGTGCCAGCAGAGCAGGGATATGGGCTGGGGCCAACGTCCTGACTTTC. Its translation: CASRAGIWAGANVLTF. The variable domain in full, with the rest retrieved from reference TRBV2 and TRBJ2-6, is EPEVTQTPSHQVTQMGQEVILRCVPISNHLYFYWYRQILGQKVEFLVSFYNNEISEKSEIFDDQFSVERPDGSNFTLKIRSTKLEDSAMYFCASRAGIWAGANVLTFGAGSRLTVL.

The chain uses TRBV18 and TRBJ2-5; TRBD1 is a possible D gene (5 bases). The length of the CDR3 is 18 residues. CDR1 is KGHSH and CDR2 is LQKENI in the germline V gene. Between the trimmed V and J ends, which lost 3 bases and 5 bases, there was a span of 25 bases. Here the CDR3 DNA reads TGTGCCAGCTCACCTCTTTTTGGGGCGTCCCCCCCTGGGGAGACCCAGTACTTC. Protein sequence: CASSPLFGASPPGETQYF.

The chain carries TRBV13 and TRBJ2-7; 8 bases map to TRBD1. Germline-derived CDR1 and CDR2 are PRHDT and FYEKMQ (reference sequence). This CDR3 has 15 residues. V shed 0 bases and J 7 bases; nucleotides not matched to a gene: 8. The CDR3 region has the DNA TGTGCCAGCAGCTTAGGGCAGGGGGCTCTTCGTGAGCAGTACTTC. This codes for CASSLGQGALREQYF.

As DNA, the CDR3 is TGTGCCAGTAAGAAAACAGCCTCAGGACCCCAGCATTTT. This sequence encodes CASKKTASGPQHF. The chain employs TRBV19 and TRBJ1-5; D gene ambiguous. The CDR3 loop spans 13 amino acids. Germline CDR1 and CDR2: LNHDA and SQIVND (reference sequence). V was shortened by 7 bases and J by 10 bases, with 17 bases between the two germline ends.

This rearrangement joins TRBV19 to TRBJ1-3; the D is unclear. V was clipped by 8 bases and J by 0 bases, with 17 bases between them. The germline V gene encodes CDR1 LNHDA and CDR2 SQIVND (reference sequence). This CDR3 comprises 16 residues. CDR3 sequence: CASQHPGVFSGNTIYF. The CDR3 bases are TGTGCCAGTCAACACCCCGGCGTTTTCTCTGGAAACACCATATATTTT.

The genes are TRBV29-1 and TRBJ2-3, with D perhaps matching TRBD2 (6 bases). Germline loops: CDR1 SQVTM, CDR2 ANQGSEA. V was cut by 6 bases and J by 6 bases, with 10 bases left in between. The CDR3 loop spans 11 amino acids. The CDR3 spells CSVAGGDTQYF. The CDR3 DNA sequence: TGCAGCGTAGCCGGAGGGGATACGCAGTATTTT.

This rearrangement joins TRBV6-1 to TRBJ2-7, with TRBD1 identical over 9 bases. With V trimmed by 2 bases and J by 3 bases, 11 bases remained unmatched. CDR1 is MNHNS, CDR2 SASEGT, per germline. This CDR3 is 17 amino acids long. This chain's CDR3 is CASSENGVDRGDYEQYF. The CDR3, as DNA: TGTGCCAGCAGTGAAAACGGGGTGGACAGGGGAGACTACGAGCAGTACTTC.

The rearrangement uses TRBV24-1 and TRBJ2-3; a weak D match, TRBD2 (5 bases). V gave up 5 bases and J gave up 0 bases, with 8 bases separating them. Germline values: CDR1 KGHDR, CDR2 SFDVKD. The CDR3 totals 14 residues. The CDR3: CATSGLKSTDTQYF. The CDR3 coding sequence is TGTGCCACCAGTGGACTAAAAAGCACAGATACGCAGTATTTT.